This record concerns one T cell receptor (beta chain) sequence. What it binds is unknown. This sample was taken from a study of T-cell memory formation after mild COVID-19. Findings and limits, study-wide: The study found balanced CD4/CD8 in clones contracting day 15 to 85 and a CD4+ lean in later expanders.

Losses at the gene ends were 6 bases for V and 0 bases for J; bases not matched to a gene: 4. This CDR3 comprises 15 residues. UMIs and sample barcodes were carried by the TCR alpha and TCR beta cDNA libraries that 5'RACE produced using constant-segment primers. TCRdb ran MiXCR on the 5' RACE reads and lists one entry per CDR3 protein. The repertoire holds about 110,000 distinct CDR3 sequences, with about a sixth as singletons. The TCR originated in a man aged 18 to 35 who had mild COVID-19 (a few samples of this study predate the infection). Cell type and time point are not known. The sample taken for sequencing was PBMCs or a T cell subset sorted from them (not recorded which). The rearrangement links TRBV12-3 or TRBV12-4 to TRBJ2-7; TRBD2 agrees at 11 bases. CDR3 sequence: CASSTSGGLSYEQYF. The CDR3 coding sequence is TGTGCCAGCAGCACTAGCGGGGGCCTCTCCTACGAGCAGTACTTC.